Given below is one T cell receptor (beta chain) in context. CD8 cells classed as naive were CD45RO-negative and positively selected for CCR7, excluding terminally differentiated effector memory CD45RA+ cells. Between the trimmed V and J ends, which lost 5 bases and 5 bases, there was a span of 17 bases. In germline, CDR1 is SGHTA, CDR2 FQGTGA. CDR3 length: 15 amino acids. The data are from a study of shared clonotypes between healthy human individuals. Overall study context: CD4 naive and memory got three plates each, CD8 naive two, CD8 memory one.

Data came from immunoSEQ multiplex PCR; TCRdb stores just in-frame clones and leaves some out. The sample carries roughly 770,000 clones, 95% to 97% recorded once. The sample comprised naive CD8+ T cells sorted from blood. This clonotype was obtained from a man under 40 in good health. The chain recombines TRBV7-3 with TRBJ2-3, with D perhaps TRBD2 (7 bases). CDR3 sequence: CASSPSGGRLDTQYF. In nucleotides, the CDR3 is TGTGCCAGCAGCCCCTCCGGGGGGCGGTTAGATACGCAGTATTTT. Using reference TRBV7-3 and TRBJ2-3 for the parts outside the CDR3, the full variable domain is GAGVSQTPSNKVTEKGKYVELRCDPISGHTALYWYRQSLGQGPEFLIYFQGTGAADDSGLPNDRFFAVRPEGSVSTLKIQRTERGDSAVYLCASSPSGGRLDTQYFGPGTRLTVL.